The TCR beta chain described here comes from a study of T cells in Graves' hyperthyroidism and ophthalmopathy (dated 2019 in TCRdb). Context from the whole study: Peripheral blood samples were taken at initial diagnosis, before any treatment was given. Prospective prediction of ophthalmopathy was tested in an independent validation cohort of some 20 hyperthyroidism patients and some 17 patients who later progressed to ophthalmopathy. The paper describes TCR Vbeta CDR3 sequencing of 140 or so peripheral blood samples, made up of roughly 40 ophthalmopathy patients, approximately 73 hyperthyroidism patients and about 17 progressor patients. The study also compared thyroid tissue and blood T-cell repertoires from about six Graves' hyperthyroidism patients. To identify distinguishing TCR V-J signatures, a discovery cohort of 100 patients was used, comprising 40 to 45 with Graves' ophthalmopathy and some 57 with stable Graves' hyperthyroidism. The 100 discovery patients were randomly divided into training and test sets at a 7:3 ratio. Following sampling, methimazole starting at 30 mg daily was given to hyperthyroidism patients, and high-dose intravenous methylprednisolone was given to ophthalmopathy patients. Paper-wide results and their limitations: Most expanded thyroid clonotypes (frequency above 0.001) were also found in blood, which suggests that blood repertoires may mirror thyroid immune responses. During validation, the model predicted progression to ophthalmopathy a median of roughly 7.1 months ahead of onset, with just under 71% sensitivity and less than 85% specificity. A model built on a 13 V-J signature distinguished ophthalmopathy from stable hyperthyroidism, reaching 87.88% sensitivity and about 81% specificity in cross-validation and 80%/75% in testing. Sample size was not statistically predetermined, and investigators were not blinded to group allocation.

Amplification of TCR beta CDR3 regions was carried out from RNA transcripts. The TCR CDR3 was subjected to a first round of RT-PCR using the HTBI primer set and the Qiagen OneStep RT-PCR kit. A second multiplex PCR round built the libraries, followed by size selection and purification. Sequencing of the libraries was done on an Illumina HiSeq2000 using paired-end 100 bp reads. In the paper's pipeline: Raw data were processed with SOAPnuke, discarding reads with adapters, uncalled bases, mean Phred below 15, or no exact constant-primer or identifier match. COPE v1.2.5 was used to merge the high-quality paired reads, and each unique nucleotide sequence was defined as a clonotype. MiTCR v1.1 was used to align clonotypes to the IMGT TRBV, TRBD and TRBJ reference segments. Only V-J combinations with frequency above 0.0001, covering approximately 99% of repertoires, were analysed. A TCS score was defined as the ratio between F50 (clonal expansion) and ExV (chaos), using BLOSUM62-based TCRdist between CDR3 peptides within each V-J. Welch's t-statistics and random forest reduced around 510 V-J features to 10 to 15, which were used in a naive Bayes classifier (R e1071). TCRdb ran its own pipeline on the public reads, namely fastp trimming at Q25 and MiXCR clone calling, and kept in-frame beta chains. When rows share a CDR3 protein, they turn into one entry using the most common DNA and genes. TCRdb, not the authors, supplied the V and J calls. The table for this sample lists approximately 600,000 distinct CDR3 sequences; around 21% of them were counted only once. The ten largest clones represent roughly a third of the sample.

From the cysteine through the phenylalanine, the CDR3 covers 15 amino acids. Left in the record is the CDR3 DNA by itself, 45 bases read in frame from the first base. Germline trimming amounts to 2 bases on V and 5 bases on J, with 9 as the count of junction bases outside the gene matches. In the germline V gene, CDR1 corresponds to SGHDT and CDR2 to YYEEEE. Regarding this clonotype: Its target antigen remains unknown. No clone much larger than this one lies a single base away; base qualities are absent.

Moderately to severely active disease, a Clinical Activity Score of at least 3, a NOSPECS grade of at least 4, and a duration under 3 months were present in ophthalmopathy patients. Any patient with an uncontrolled infection, another autoimmune disease, pregnancy or lactation was excluded. Diagnoses were based on clinical symptoms, serum thyroxine and TRAb, thyroid ultrasound and orbital computed tomography. PBMCs were isolated from around 10 ml of fresh peripheral blood by Ficoll-Paque density gradient centrifugation. Total RNA was extracted with Trizol reagent, and quality was checked on an Agilent 2100 Bioanalyzer.

The sequenced sample consisted of blood. This TCR was recovered from a man in his thirties or forties with Graves' ophthalmopathy. The chain employs TRBV5-6 and TRBJ2-7; TRBD2 aligns with 8 central bases. This receptor has the CDR3 CASSFRGLGVDEQYF. The nucleotide sequence reads TGTGCCAGCAGCTTCCGGGGACTAGGGGTAGACGAGCAGTACTTC. The CDR3 plus the reference TRBV5-6 and TRBJ2-7 genes for the other parts give the full variable domain: DAGVTQSPTHLIKTRGQQVTLRCSPKSGHDTVSWYQQALGQGPQFIFQYYEEEERQRGNFPDRFSGHQFPNYSSELNVNALLLGDSALYLCASSFRGLGVDEQYFGPGTRLTVT.